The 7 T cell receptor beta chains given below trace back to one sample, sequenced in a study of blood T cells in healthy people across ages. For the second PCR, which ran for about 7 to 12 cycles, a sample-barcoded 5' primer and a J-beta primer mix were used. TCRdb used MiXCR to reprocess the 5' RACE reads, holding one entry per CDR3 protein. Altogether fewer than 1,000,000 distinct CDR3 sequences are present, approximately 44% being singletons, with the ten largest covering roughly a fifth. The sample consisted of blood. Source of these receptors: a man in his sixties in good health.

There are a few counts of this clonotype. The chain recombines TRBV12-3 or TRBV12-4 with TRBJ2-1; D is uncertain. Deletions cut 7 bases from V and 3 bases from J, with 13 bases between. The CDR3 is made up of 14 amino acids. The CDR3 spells CASIDTVLYNEQFF. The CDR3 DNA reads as TGTGCCAGCATCGACACAGTCCTCTACAATGAGCAGTTCTTC.

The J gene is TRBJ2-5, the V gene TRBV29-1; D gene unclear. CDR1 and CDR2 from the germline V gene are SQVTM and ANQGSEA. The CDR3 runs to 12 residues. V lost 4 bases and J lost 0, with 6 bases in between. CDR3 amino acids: CSVGLYQETQYF. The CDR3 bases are TGCAGCGTTGGACTGTACCAAGAGACCCAGTACTTC.

CDR3 sequence: CASSASQYGYTF. The DNA for the CDR3 is TGTGCCAGCAGTGCGAGCCAGTATGGCTACACCTTC. J is TRBJ1-2 and V is TRBV6-5; D remains unclear. Germline CDR1 and CDR2: MNHEY and SVGAGI. There are 12 residues in the CDR3. With 5 bases removed from V and 5 bases from J, the gap between germline ends came to 9 bases.

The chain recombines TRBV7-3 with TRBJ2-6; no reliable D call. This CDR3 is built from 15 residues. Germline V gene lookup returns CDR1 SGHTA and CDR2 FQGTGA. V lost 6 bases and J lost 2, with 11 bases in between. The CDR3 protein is CASRRNSPGANVLTF. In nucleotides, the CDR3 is TGTGCCAGCAGAAGAAACAGTCCTGGGGCCAACGTCCTGACTTTC.

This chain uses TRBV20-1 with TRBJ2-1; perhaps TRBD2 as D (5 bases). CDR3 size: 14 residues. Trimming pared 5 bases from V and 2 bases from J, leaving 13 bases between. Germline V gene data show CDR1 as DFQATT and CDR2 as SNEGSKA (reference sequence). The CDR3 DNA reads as TGCAGTGCTTGCGGGTTTCGGCCCTACAATGAGCAGTTCTTC. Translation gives CSACGFRPYNEQFF.

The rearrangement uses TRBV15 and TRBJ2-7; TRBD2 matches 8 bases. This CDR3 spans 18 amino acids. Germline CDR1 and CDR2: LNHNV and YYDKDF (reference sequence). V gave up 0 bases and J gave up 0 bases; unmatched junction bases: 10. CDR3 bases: TGTGCCACCAGCAGAGATGCCCTAGGTAGCGGGATCTCCTACGAGCAGTACTTC. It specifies CATSRDALGSGISYEQYF.

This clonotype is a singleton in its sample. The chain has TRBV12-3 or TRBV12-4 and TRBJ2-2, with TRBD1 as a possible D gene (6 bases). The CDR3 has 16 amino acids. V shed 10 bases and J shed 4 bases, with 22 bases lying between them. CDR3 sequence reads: CATNMNRVIGTGELFF. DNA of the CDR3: TGTGCCACCAATATGAACAGGGTAATCGGCACCGGGGAGCTGTTTTTT.